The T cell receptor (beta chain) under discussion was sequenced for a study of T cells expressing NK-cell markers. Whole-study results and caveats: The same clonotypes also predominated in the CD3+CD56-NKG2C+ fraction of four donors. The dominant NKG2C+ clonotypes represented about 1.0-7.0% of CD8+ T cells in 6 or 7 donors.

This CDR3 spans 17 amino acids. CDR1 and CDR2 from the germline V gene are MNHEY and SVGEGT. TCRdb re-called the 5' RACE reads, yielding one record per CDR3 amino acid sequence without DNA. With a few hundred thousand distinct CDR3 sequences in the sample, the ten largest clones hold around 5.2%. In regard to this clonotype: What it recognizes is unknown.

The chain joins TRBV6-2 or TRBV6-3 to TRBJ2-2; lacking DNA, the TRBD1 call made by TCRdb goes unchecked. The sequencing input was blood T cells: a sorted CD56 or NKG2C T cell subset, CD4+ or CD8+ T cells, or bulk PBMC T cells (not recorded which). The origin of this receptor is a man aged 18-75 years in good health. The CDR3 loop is CASSTGQSVLGTGELFF.